Given below is one TCR beta chain in context. Its target is unknown. CDR1 is SGHRS, CDR2 YFSETQ, per germline. The CDR3 length is 13 residues. J was trimmed by 7 bases and V by 5 bases; bases with no gene match: 7. Isolation of CD4+ naive, central memory, regulatory and stem cell-like memory cells was achieved by sorting via CD45RO/CCR7/CD25/CD127/CD95/CD27. Sorted cells reached over 95% purity in every population. This sample is drawn from a study of beta chain features in type 1 diabetes. Study-wide results and limits: In every one of the four CD4+ subsets, TCRB CDR3s were moderately but significantly shorter in Type 1 diabetes patients. It was among patients, rather than healthy donors, that naive, central memory and Treg TCRB repertoires appeared more similar. The study found fewer insertions and more deletions at VDJ junctions in type 1 diabetes patients.

Investigators reverse transcribed all isolated RNA, so they sequenced expressed TCRB transcripts. The assay was immunoSEQ multiplex PCR, and TCRdb's table has in-frame clones only and misses some. The sample consists of some 350,000 clones, 8% to 10% of them appearing once. Material: central memory CD4+ T cells from blood. This clonotype was sampled from a man aged 25 to 40 with type 1 diabetes. The chain employs TRBV5-1 and TRBJ2-7, with 9 bases lining up with TRBD1. CDR3 loop: CASSVNRGHEQYF. DNA for the CDR3: TGCGCCAGCAGTGTAAACAGGGGGCATGAGCAGTACTTC.